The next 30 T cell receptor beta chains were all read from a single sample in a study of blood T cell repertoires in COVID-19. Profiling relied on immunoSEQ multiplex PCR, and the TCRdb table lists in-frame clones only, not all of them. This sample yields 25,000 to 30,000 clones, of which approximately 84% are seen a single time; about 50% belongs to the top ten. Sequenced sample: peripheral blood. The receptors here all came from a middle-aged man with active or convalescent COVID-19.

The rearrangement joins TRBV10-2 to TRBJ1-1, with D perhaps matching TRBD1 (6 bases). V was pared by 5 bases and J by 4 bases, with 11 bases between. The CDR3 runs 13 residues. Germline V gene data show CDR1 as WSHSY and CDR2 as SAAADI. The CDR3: CASSYGQTTEAFF. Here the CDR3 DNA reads TGCGCCAGCAGTTATGGACAGACCACTGAAGCTTTCTTT.

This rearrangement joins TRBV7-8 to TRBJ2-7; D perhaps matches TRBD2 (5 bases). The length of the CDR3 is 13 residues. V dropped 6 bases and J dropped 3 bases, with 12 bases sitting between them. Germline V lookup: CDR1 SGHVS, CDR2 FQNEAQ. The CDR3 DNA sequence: TGTGCCAGCAGTCTGGACTGGTTCTACGAGCAGTACTTC. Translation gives CASSLDWFYEQYF. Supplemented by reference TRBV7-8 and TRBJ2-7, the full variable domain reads GAGVSQSPRYKVAKRGQDVALRCDPISGHVSLFWYQQALGQGPEFLTYFQNEAQLDKSGLPSDRFFAERPEGSVSTLKIQRTQQEDSAVYLCASSLDWFYEQYFGPGTRLTVT.

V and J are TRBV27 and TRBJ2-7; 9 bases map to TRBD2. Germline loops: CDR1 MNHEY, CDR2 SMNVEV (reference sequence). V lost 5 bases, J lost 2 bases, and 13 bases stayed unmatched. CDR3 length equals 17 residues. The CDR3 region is CASSIRILAGYAYEQYF. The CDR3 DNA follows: TGTGCCAGCAGTATCCGAATCCTAGCGGGGTACGCCTACGAGCAGTACTTC.

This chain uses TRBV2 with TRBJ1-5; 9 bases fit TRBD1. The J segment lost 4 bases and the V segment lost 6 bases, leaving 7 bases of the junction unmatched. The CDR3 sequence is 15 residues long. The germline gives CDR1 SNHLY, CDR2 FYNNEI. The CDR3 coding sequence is TGTGCCAGCAGGGACCGGGACAGGGTAAATCAGCCCCAGCATTTT. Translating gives CASRDRDRVNQPQHF.

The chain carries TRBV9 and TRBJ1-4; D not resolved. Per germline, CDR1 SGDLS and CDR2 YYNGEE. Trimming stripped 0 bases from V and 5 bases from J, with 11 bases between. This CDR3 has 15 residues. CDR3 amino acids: CASSVGLRENEKLFF. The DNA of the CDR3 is TGTGCCAGCAGCGTAGGCCTCCGGGAAAATGAAAAACTGTTTTTT.

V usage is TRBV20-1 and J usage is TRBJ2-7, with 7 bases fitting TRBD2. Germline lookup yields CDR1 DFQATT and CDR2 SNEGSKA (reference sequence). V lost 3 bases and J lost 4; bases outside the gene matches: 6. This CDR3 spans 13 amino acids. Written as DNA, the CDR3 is TGCAGTGCTAGTAAAGCGGGAAGGTACGAGCAGTACTTC. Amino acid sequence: CSASKAGRYEQYF.

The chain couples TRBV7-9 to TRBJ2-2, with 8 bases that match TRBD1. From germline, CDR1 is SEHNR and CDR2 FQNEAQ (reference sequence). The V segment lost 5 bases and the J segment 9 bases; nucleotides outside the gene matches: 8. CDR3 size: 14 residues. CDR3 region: CASSQGALARELFF. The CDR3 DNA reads TGTGCCAGCAGCCAGGGGGCTCTGGCCAGGGAGCTGTTTTTT.

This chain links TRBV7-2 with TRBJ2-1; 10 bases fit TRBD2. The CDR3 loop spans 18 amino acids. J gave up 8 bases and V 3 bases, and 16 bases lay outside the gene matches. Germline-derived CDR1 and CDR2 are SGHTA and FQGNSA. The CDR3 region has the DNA TGTGCCAGCAGCTTGTTTCCCGGGACTAGCGCCAGCGGGGATGAGCAGTTCTTC. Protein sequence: CASSLFPGTSASGDEQFF.

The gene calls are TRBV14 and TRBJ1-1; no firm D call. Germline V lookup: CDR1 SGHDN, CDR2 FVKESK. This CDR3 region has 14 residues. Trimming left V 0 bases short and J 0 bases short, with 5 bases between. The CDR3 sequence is CASSQEQMNTEAFF. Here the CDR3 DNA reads TGTGCCAGCAGCCAAGAACAGATGAACACTGAAGCTTTCTTT.

DNA for the CDR3: TGTGCCATCGGTCAAGCGGACAGGAACTCTGGAAACACCATATATTTT. This sequence encodes CAIGQADRNSGNTIYF. The chain recombines TRBV10-3 with TRBJ1-3, with 7 positions matching TRBD1. The germline CDR1 and CDR2 sequences are ENHRY and SYGVKD. This CDR3 has 16 residues. V lost 8 bases, J lost 0 bases, and 10 bases stayed unmatched.

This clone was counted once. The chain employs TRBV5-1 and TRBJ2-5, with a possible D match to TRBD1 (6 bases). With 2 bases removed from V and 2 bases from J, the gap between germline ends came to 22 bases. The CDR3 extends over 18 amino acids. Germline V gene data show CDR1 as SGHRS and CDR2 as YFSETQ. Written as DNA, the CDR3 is TGCGCCAGCAGCTTCGGGTGGGGGCGGAAGACAACTCAAGAGACCCAGTACTTC. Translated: CASSFGWGRKTTQETQYF.

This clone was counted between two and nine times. Here the CDR3 reads CASSTRTHEQFF. The DNA for the CDR3 is TGTGCCAGTAGTACGAGGACTCATGAGCAGTTCTTC. The rearrangement links TRBV19 to TRBJ2-1; a weak D match, TRBD2 (5 bases). V was cut by 4 bases and J by 8 bases, with 9 bases left in between. Looked up from germline, CDR1 is LNHDA and CDR2 is SQIVND (reference sequence). CDR3 length equals 12 residues.

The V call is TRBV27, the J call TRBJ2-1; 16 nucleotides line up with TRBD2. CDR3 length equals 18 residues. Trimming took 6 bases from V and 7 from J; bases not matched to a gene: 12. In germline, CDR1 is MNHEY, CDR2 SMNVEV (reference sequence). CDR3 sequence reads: CASRVGGTSGRGENEQFF. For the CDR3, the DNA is TGTGCCAGCAGAGTAGGAGGGACTAGCGGGAGGGGTGAGAATGAGCAGTTCTTC.

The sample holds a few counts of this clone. The CDR3 spells CASSRSPGQPQHF. The CDR3 DNA is TGTGCCAGCAGTCGGAGTCCGGGGCAGCCCCAGCATTTT. V usage is TRBV27 and J usage is TRBJ1-5; D call uncertain. Trimming stripped 5 bases from V and 7 bases from J, with 12 bases between. In germline, CDR1 is MNHEY, CDR2 SMNVEV (reference sequence). This CDR3 is 13 amino acids long.

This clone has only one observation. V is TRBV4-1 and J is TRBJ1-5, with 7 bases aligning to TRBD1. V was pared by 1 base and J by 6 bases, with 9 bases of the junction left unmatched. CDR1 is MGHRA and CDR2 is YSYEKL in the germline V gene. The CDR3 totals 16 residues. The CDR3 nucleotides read TGCGCCAGCAGCCAAGCCACCGACAGGGATAGTCAGCCCCAGCATTTT. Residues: CASSQATDRDSQPQHF.

The CDR3 DNA follows: TGTGCCAGCAGCTTCTACGGGACAGGGGGCGGGCAGACCCAGTACTTC. It is translated as CASSFYGTGGGQTQYF. The chain employs TRBV7-3 and TRBJ2-5; 12 nucleotides agree with TRBD1. Germline loops: CDR1 SGHTA, CDR2 FQGTGA. The CDR3 consists of 16 residues. V gave up 3 bases and J gave up 6 bases; unmatched junction bases: 8. Full variable domain (outside the CDR3, taken from reference TRBV7-3 and TRBJ2-5): GAGVSQTPSNKVTEKGKYVELRCDPISGHTALYWYRQSLGQGPEFLIYFQGTGAADDSGLPNDRFFAVRPEGSVSTLKIQRTERGDSAVYLCASSFYGTGGGQTQYFGPGTRLLVL.

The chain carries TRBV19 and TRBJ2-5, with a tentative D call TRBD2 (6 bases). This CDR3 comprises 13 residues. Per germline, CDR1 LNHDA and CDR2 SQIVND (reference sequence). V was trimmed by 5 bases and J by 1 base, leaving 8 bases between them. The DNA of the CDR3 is TGTGCCAGTAGTGAAGCGGGCCAAGAGACCCAGTACTTC. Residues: CASSEAGQETQYF. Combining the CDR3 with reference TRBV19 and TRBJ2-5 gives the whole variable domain DGGITQSPKYLFRKEGQNVTLSCEQNLNHDAMYWYRQDPGQGLRLIYYSQIVNDFQKGDIAEGYSVSREKKESFPLTVTSAQKNPTAFYLCASSEAGQETQYFGPGTRLLVL.

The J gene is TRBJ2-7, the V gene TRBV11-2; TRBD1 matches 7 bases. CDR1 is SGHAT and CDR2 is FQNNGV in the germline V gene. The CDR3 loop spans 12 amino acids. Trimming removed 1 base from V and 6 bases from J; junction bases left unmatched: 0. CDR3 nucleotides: TGTGCCAGCAGCTTAGGACAGGGCGAGCAGTACTTC. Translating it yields CASSLGQGEQYF. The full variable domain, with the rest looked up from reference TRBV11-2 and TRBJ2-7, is EAGVAQSPRYKIIEKRQSVAFWCNPISGHATLYWYQQILGQGPKLLIQFQNNGVVDDSQLPKDRFSAERLKGVDSTLKIQPAKLEDSAVYLCASSLGQGEQYFGPGTRLTVT.

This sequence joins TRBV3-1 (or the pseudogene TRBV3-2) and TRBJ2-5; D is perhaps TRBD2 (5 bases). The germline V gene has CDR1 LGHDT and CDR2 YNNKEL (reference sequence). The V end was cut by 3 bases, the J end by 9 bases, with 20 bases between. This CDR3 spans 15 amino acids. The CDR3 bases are TGTGCCAGCAGCCAGGTACGGACGGGGAGCGCGGCCCAGTACTTC. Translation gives CASSQVRTGSAAQYF.

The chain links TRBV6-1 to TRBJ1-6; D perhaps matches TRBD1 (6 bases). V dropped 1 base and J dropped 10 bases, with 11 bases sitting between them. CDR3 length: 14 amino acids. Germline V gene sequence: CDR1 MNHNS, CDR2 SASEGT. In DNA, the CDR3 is TGTGCCAGCAGTGAAGTGGGCAGGGGCTCACCCCTCCACTTT. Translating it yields CASSEVGRGSPLHF.

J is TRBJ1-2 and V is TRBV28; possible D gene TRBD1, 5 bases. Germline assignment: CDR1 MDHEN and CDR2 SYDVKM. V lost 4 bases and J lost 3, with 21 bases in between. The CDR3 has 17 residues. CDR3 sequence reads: CASSSLEQGGLYYGYTF. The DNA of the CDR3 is TGTGCCAGCAGTTCACTCGAGCAGGGAGGGCTTTACTATGGCTACACCTTC.

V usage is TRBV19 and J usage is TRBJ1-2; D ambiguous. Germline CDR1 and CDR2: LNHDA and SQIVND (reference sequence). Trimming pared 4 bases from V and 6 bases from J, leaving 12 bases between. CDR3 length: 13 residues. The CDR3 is CASSTVSGNGYTF. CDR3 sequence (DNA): TGTGCCAGTAGTACGGTCTCGGGGAATGGCTACACCTTC.

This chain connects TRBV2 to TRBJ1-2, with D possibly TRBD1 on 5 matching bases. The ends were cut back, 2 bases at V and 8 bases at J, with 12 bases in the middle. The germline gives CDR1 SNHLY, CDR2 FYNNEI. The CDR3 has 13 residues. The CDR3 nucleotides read TGTGCCAGCAGTGAATCTCAGGGAAGGGGCTACACCTTC. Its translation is CASSESQGRGYTF.

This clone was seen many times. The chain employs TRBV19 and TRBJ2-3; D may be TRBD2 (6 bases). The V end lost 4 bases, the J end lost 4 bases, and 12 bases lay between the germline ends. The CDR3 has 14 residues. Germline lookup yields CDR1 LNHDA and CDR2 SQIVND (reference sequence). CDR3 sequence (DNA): TGTGCCAGTAGTACGACTAGTAGCTCAGATACGCAGTATTTT. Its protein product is CASSTTSSSDTQYF. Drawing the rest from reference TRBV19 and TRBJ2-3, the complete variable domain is DGGITQSPKYLFRKEGQNVTLSCEQNLNHDAMYWYRQDPGQGLRLIYYSQIVNDFQKGDIAEGYSVSREKKESFPLTVTSAQKNPTAFYLCASSTTSSSDTQYFGPGTRLTVL.

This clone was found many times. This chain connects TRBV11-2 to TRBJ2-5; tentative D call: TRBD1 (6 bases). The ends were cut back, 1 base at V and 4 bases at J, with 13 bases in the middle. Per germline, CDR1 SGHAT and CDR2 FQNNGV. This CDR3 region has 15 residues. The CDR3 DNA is TGTGCCAGCAGCTTAGGTGTCAGGGGATTAGAGACCCAGTACTTC. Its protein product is CASSLGVRGLETQYF.

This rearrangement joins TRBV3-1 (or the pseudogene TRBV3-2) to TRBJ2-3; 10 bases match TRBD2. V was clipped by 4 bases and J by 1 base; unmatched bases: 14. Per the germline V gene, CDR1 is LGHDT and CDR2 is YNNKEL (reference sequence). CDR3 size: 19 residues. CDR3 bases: TGTGCCAGCAGCCGGTCTAGCGGGAGAAGAACGTCGGGCACAGATACGCAGTATTTT. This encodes CASSRSSGRRTSGTDTQYF.

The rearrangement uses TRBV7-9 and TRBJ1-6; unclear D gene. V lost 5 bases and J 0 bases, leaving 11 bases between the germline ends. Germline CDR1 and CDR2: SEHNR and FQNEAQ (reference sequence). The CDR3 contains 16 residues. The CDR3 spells CASSPTAYSYNSPLHF. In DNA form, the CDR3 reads TGTGCCAGCAGCCCCACTGCCTACTCCTATAATTCACCCCTCCACTTT.

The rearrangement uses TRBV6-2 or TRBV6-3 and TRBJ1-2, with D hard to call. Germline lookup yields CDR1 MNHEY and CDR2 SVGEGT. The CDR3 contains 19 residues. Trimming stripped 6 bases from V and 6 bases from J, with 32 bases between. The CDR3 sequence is CASSTEVLRLGDVRDGYTF. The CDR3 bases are TGTGCCAGCAGCACCGAGGTCCTACGGTTAGGAGATGTGAGGGATGGCTACACCTTC.

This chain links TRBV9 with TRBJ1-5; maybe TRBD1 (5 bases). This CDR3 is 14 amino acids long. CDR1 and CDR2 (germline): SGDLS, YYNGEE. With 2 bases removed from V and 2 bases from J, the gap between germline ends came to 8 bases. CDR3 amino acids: CASSVSGGNQPQHF. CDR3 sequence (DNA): TGTGCCAGCAGCGTCTCGGGGGGCAATCAGCCCCAGCATTTT.

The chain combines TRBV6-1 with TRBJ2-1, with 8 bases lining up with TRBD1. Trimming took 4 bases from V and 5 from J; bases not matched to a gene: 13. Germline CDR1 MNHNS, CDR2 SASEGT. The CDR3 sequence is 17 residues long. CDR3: CASSVRTGRIVHNEQFF. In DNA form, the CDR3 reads TGTGCCAGCAGTGTGCGGACAGGGCGTATAGTACACAATGAGCAGTTCTTC.